This is a list of T cell receptor beta chains from one sample in a study of blood T cells in healthy people across ages. TCRdb itself ran the 5' RACE reads through MiXCR, one entry per CDR3 protein. This table has around 520,000 distinct CDR3 sequences, 25% to 35% appearing once. These sequences were also reported in another study, on T cells of mothers and their children.

The specimen sequenced was blood. These receptors were taken from a boy between 2 and 10 years old in good health. The CDR3 runs from the conserved cysteine through the conserved F or W. Each record gives: D gene, V gene, J gene, clone size, CDR3 DNA, CDR3 protein. The D gene is left open where the match is weak. A row's size may be missing; if present it is once, few, many or a size class.

d_call: TRBD2; v_call: TRBV6-5; j_call: TRBJ2-5; clone_size: -; cdr3_nt: TGTGCCAGCACCTTACTAGCGGGAGTTCGTGGTGAAGGGACCCAGTACTTC; cdr3_aa: CASTLLAGVRGEGTQYF
d_call: TRBD2; v_call: TRBV5-1; j_call: TRBJ2-2; clone_size: few; cdr3_nt: TGCGCCAGCAGGTTGACTAGCGCGAACACCGGGGAGCTGTTTTTT; cdr3_aa: CASRLTSANTGELFF
d_call: -; v_call: TRBV4-1; j_call: TRBJ2-1; clone_size: few; cdr3_nt: TGCGCCAGCAGCCAAGATCTGGAGACTAGGAGGTACAATGAGCAGTTCTTC; cdr3_aa: CASSQDLETRRYNEQFF
d_call: -; v_call: TRBV4-1; j_call: TRBJ2-2; clone_size: once; cdr3_nt: TGCGCCAGCAGCCAAGCGGGACGCACCGGGGAGCTGTTTTTT; cdr3_aa: CASSQAGRTGELFF
d_call: TRBD2; v_call: TRBV20-1; j_call: TRBJ2-7; clone_size: -; cdr3_nt: TGCAGTGCTAGAGATCGGCGGCTCAGCGGGAGGGTAAACGAGCAGTACTTC; cdr3_aa: CSARDRRLSGRVNEQYF
d_call: -; v_call: TRBV7-9; j_call: TRBJ2-3; clone_size: few; cdr3_nt: TGTGCCAGCAGCTTAGAGACAGGCCGCAGTGCAGATACGCAGTATTTT; cdr3_aa: CASSLETGRSADTQYF
d_call: TRBD2; v_call: TRBV5-1; j_call: TRBJ2-1; clone_size: few; cdr3_nt: TGCGCCAGCAGCTCGCTGACTAGCGGGGGGGCCTCTGAGCAGTTCTTC; cdr3_aa: CASSSLTSGGASEQFF
d_call: -; v_call: TRBV6-6; j_call: TRBJ1-2; clone_size: many; cdr3_nt: TGTGCCAGCAGTTACGGGTATGGCTACACCTTC; cdr3_aa: CASSYGYGYTF
d_call: TRBD2; v_call: TRBV11-3; j_call: TRBJ2-1; clone_size: few; cdr3_nt: TGTGCCAGCAGCTCGGGACTAGCGGGGGGGAGCCCCTACAATGAGCAGTTCTTC; cdr3_aa: CASSSGLAGGSPYNEQFF
d_call: -; v_call: TRBV3-1; j_call: TRBJ2-5; clone_size: many; cdr3_nt: TGTGCCAGCAGCCAAGACGCAGGGCAAAAGACCCAGTACTTC; cdr3_aa: CASSQDAGQKTQYF
d_call: TRBD1; v_call: TRBV3-1; j_call: TRBJ2-7; clone_size: -; cdr3_nt: TGTGCCAGCAGTCAGTTCAACAGGGGCAGCTACGAGCAGTACTTC; cdr3_aa: CASSQFNRGSYEQYF
d_call: -; v_call: TRBV5-1; j_call: TRBJ1-1; clone_size: few; cdr3_nt: TGCGCCAGCAGCTTGGGAGGAACCAAAACCACTGAAGCTTTCTTT; cdr3_aa: CASSLGGTKTTEAFF
d_call: -; v_call: TRBV20-1; j_call: TRBJ2-7; clone_size: few; cdr3_nt: TGCAGTGCTAGCTTTAGTGCCGAGCAGTACTTC; cdr3_aa: CSASFSAEQYF
d_call: -; v_call: TRBV7-9; j_call: TRBJ1-1; clone_size: few; cdr3_nt: TGTGCCAGCAGCTGGGGCAGTATGAACACTGAAGCTTTCTTT; cdr3_aa: CASSWGSMNTEAFF
d_call: TRBD2; v_call: TRBV2; j_call: TRBJ2-3; clone_size: -; cdr3_nt: TGTGCCAGCAGCCAGCGGGAGGGGACAGATACGCAGTATTTT; cdr3_aa: CASSQREGTDTQYF
d_call: -; v_call: TRBV14; j_call: TRBJ2-7; clone_size: -; cdr3_nt: TGTGCCAGCAGCCGCCGACTGGCTCCCCTCTACGAGCAGTACTTC; cdr3_aa: CASSRRLAPLYEQYF
d_call: -; v_call: TRBV7-7; j_call: TRBJ2-1; clone_size: -; cdr3_nt: TGTGCCAGCGGTATGTCCTACAATGAGCAGTTCTTC; cdr3_aa: CASGMSYNEQFF
d_call: -; v_call: TRBV5-1; j_call: TRBJ2-5; clone_size: few; cdr3_nt: TGCGCCAGCAAGACAGCCGTAAGTCCCCCGGAGACCCAGTACTTC; cdr3_aa: CASKTAVSPPETQYF
d_call: TRBD2; v_call: TRBV20-1; j_call: TRBJ2-7; clone_size: -; cdr3_nt: TGCAGTGCTAGAAGACTAGCGGGGGGTAGTCACGAGCAGTACTTC; cdr3_aa: CSARRLAGGSHEQYF
d_call: TRBD1; v_call: TRBV6-5; j_call: TRBJ1-4; clone_size: few; cdr3_nt: TGTGCCAGCAGTTACTCGGGACAGAAGAATGAAAAACTGTTTTTT; cdr3_aa: CASSYSGQKNEKLFF
d_call: TRBD2; v_call: TRBV3-1; j_call: TRBJ2-5; clone_size: -; cdr3_nt: TGTGCCAGCAGGGGCAGCGGGGGGCAAGAGACCCAGTACTTC; cdr3_aa: CASRGSGGQETQYF
d_call: -; v_call: TRBV20-1; j_call: TRBJ2-5; clone_size: -; cdr3_nt: TGCAGTACTTCAGGGCCCACGCAGGAGACCCAGTACTTC; cdr3_aa: CSTSGPTQETQYF
d_call: -; v_call: TRBV3-1; j_call: TRBJ2-4; clone_size: -; cdr3_nt: TGTGCCAGCAGCCAAGTGGGTAATGGTCAAGCCAAAAACATTCAGTACTTC; cdr3_aa: CASSQVGNGQAKNIQYF
d_call: -; v_call: TRBV7-6; j_call: TRBJ2-1; clone_size: -; cdr3_nt: TGTGCCAGCAGCTTAGATTCTGGGGTGGCCTACAATGAGCAGTTCTTC; cdr3_aa: CASSLDSGVAYNEQFF
d_call: -; v_call: TRBV3-1; j_call: TRBJ2-3; clone_size: -; cdr3_nt: TGTGCCAGCAGCCAAGCCAGGTTCCGCACAGATACGCAGTATTTT; cdr3_aa: CASSQARFRTDTQYF
d_call: -; v_call: TRBV9; j_call: TRBJ2-3; clone_size: -; cdr3_nt: TGTGCCAGCAGCGTAGTACTTGACCTGCCCTGCACAGATACGCAGTATTTT; cdr3_aa: CASSVVLDLPCTDTQYF
d_call: TRBD1; v_call: TRBV2; j_call: TRBJ1-1; clone_size: -; cdr3_nt: TGTGCCAGCAGTCAACAGGGGTTAGCTTTCTTT; cdr3_aa: CASSQQGLAFF
d_call: -; v_call: TRBV6-2/TRBV6-3; j_call: TRBJ1-5; clone_size: -; cdr3_nt: TGTGCCAGCAGTTACCTCGGCCCCGTCGTTAATCAGCCCCAGCATTTT; cdr3_aa: CASSYLGPVVNQPQHF
d_call: TRBD2; v_call: TRBV5-1; j_call: TRBJ2-1; clone_size: -; cdr3_nt: TGCGCCAGCAGCTTGGTTGTGACTAGCGGGTGGAGCTCCTACAATGAGCAGTTCTTC; cdr3_aa: CASSLVVTSGWSSYNEQFF
d_call: -; v_call: TRBV20-1; j_call: TRBJ1-1; clone_size: few; cdr3_nt: TGCAGTGCTAGAGACCGGAAGGGCTGGAACACTGAAGCTTTCTTT; cdr3_aa: CSARDRKGWNTEAFF
d_call: -; v_call: TRBV6-1; j_call: TRBJ1-1; clone_size: -; cdr3_nt: TGTGCCAGCAGTTTGACAGGACAGTCTGCAGCTTTCTTT; cdr3_aa: CASSLTGQSAAFF
d_call: -; v_call: TRBV6-5; j_call: TRBJ1-6; clone_size: few; cdr3_nt: TGTGCCAGCAGTTACAAACAGCATAGCTCCTATAATTCACCCCTCCACTTT; cdr3_aa: CASSYKQHSSYNSPLHF
d_call: TRBD1; v_call: TRBV9; j_call: TRBJ2-3; clone_size: -; cdr3_nt: TGTGCCAGCAACCCGGACAGGAGCACAGATACGCAGTATTTT; cdr3_aa: CASNPDRSTDTQYF
d_call: -; v_call: TRBV2; j_call: TRBJ2-4; clone_size: few; cdr3_nt: TGTGCCAGCAGGGAAGGGGAGGCCAAAAACATTCAGTACTTC; cdr3_aa: CASREGEAKNIQYF
d_call: -; v_call: TRBV27; j_call: TRBJ2-7; clone_size: -; cdr3_nt: TGTGCCAGCAGTGCACTGACCCCCTACGAGCAGTACTTC; cdr3_aa: CASSALTPYEQYF
d_call: TRBD2; v_call: TRBV20-1; j_call: TRBJ2-7; clone_size: few; cdr3_nt: TGCAGTGCTGGGGGACTAGCGGGCTCCTACGAGCAGTACTTC; cdr3_aa: CSAGGLAGSYEQYF
d_call: -; v_call: TRBV18; j_call: TRBJ1-1; clone_size: -; cdr3_nt: TGTGCCAGCTCACCAACAGACAATGAAGCTTTCTTT; cdr3_aa: CASSPTDNEAFF
d_call: -; v_call: TRBV19; j_call: TRBJ1-1; clone_size: -; cdr3_nt: TGTGCCAGTAGTATAGGGGTGATGAACACTGAAGCTTTCTTT; cdr3_aa: CASSIGVMNTEAFF
d_call: TRBD1; v_call: TRBV12-3/TRBV12-4; j_call: TRBJ1-5; clone_size: -; cdr3_nt: TGTGCCAGCAGTACTTACAGGGGGCGCGTCAATCAGCCCCAGCATTTT; cdr3_aa: CASSTYRGRVNQPQHF
d_call: -; v_call: TRBV20-1; j_call: TRBJ2-1; clone_size: few; cdr3_nt: TGCAGTGCTAGAGAGACAGGAAGGTACAATGAGCAGTTCTTC; cdr3_aa: CSARETGRYNEQFF
d_call: -; v_call: TRBV25-1; j_call: TRBJ2-3; clone_size: -; cdr3_nt: TGTGCCAGCAGTGAATTTTGGGGAGCCACAGATACGCAGTATTTT; cdr3_aa: CASSEFWGATDTQYF
d_call: -; v_call: TRBV5-1; j_call: TRBJ2-1; clone_size: -; cdr3_nt: TGCGCCAGCAGCTTGAGACACAATTCGGACAATGAGCAGTTCTTC; cdr3_aa: CASSLRHNSDNEQFF
d_call: -; v_call: TRBV7-9; j_call: TRBJ1-4; clone_size: -; cdr3_nt: TGTGCCAGCAGCCGCCAAGGGTATGGAGATGAAAAACTGTTTTTT; cdr3_aa: CASSRQGYGDEKLFF
d_call: -; v_call: TRBV3-1; j_call: TRBJ2-1; clone_size: few; cdr3_nt: TGTGCCAGCAGCCCGTCTACAGGGTCTGAGCAGTTCTTC; cdr3_aa: CASSPSTGSEQFF
d_call: -; v_call: TRBV2; j_call: TRBJ1-2; clone_size: -; cdr3_nt: TGTGCCAGCAGTGAAGCAGGGAATGGCTACACCTTC; cdr3_aa: CASSEAGNGYTF
d_call: -; v_call: TRBV5-1; j_call: TRBJ2-5; clone_size: -; cdr3_nt: TGCGCCAGCAGTAGGGACACCCTTGAAGAGACCCAGTACTTC; cdr3_aa: CASSRDTLEETQYF
d_call: TRBD2; v_call: TRBV6-2/TRBV6-3; j_call: TRBJ2-2; clone_size: few; cdr3_nt: TGTGCCAGCAGTTACTCAATGGGACTAGCGGGCTCCACCGGGGAGCTGTTTTTT; cdr3_aa: CASSYSMGLAGSTGELFF
d_call: -; v_call: TRBV24-1; j_call: TRBJ2-5; clone_size: -; cdr3_nt: TGTGCCACCAGTGAGGGGGATTCGGGGCTCCAAGAGACCCAGTACTTC; cdr3_aa: CATSEGDSGLQETQYF
d_call: TRBD2; v_call: TRBV10-2; j_call: TRBJ2-5; clone_size: few; cdr3_nt: TGCGCCAGCAGTGGACTAGCGTTCAGGGAGACCCAGTACTTC; cdr3_aa: CASSGLAFRETQYF